This TCR beta chain comes out of a study of radiation and T cells in renal cell carcinoma. From germline, CDR1 is ENHRY and CDR2 SYGVKD. The CDR3 sequence is 14 residues long. V lost 6 bases and J lost 5; bases outside the gene matches: 3. Sample time point: baseline pretreatment blood. Specified treatment: 15 Gy SBRT to primary tumor, nephrectomy 4 weeks later. Serial blood draws occurred at baseline and 2 and 4 weeks post-SBRT. This clone has a single count. Its antigen is as yet unknown. Using immunoSEQ multiplex PCR, the repertoire was profiled, and TCRdb retains in-frame clones only, with some absent. The data hold approximately 150,000 clones, with around 89% observed a single time. Study-level findings and limits: In blood, top tumor clones expanded by 2 weeks, shrinking by 4. No pretreatment tumor biopsies were available for baseline clonotypes.

The source material was blood, sampled from a patient whose treatment included radiotherapy and nephrectomy. The sequence was collected from a woman aged 65 to 85 with renal cell carcinoma. This chain connects TRBV10-3 to TRBJ2-3, with 12 bases aligning to TRBD1. The CDR3 reads CAIRGQGAVDTQYF. The CDR3 region has the DNA TGTGCCATCAGGGGACAGGGGGCAGTAGATACGCAGTATTTT.